This T cell receptor beta chain was identified in a study of T cells after yellow fever vaccination. Overall study findings and caveats: The booster saw the reappearance of most primary-vaccination clones (approximately 97% CD4, 88% CD8). Within FACS-sorted repertoires, abundant clonotypes contaminating from the bulk population could be present.

CDR1 and CDR2 from the germline V gene are MNHEY and SVGAGI. The CDR3 extends over 13 amino acids. The germline V and J ends were trimmed by 2 bases and 6 bases, with 8 bases remaining between them. TCRdb re-analysed the 5' RACE reads in MiXCR, keeping a single row per CDR3 protein. Of about 320,000 distinct CDR3 sequences in the sample, around 11% were seen once. Turning to this clonotype: No antigen is known for it.

Sequenced material: CD4+ T cells sorted from PBMCs, taken 45 days after the yellow fever booster vaccination. The sequence was collected from a man aged 18 to 30 who received the YFV17D yellow fever vaccine. The chain combines TRBV6-5 with TRBJ1-5; D gene unclear. The CDR3 spells CASSYTKGQPQHF. The DNA for the CDR3 is TGTGCCAGCAGTTACACCAAGGGTCAGCCCCAGCATTTT.